The source of this T cell receptor (beta chain) is a study of T cell repertoires in cytomegalovirus infection. One entry per CDR3 protein, called by TCRdb with MiXCR from the reads. Here the sample spans 900,000 to 950,000 distinct CDR3 sequences, around 32% being singletons. The CDR3 is 17 residues long. Germline CDR1 MNHEY, CDR2 SVGEGT. Trimming removed 7 bases from V and 5 bases from J; junction bases left unmatched: 19. On this clonotype: Its antigen is undetermined.

The TCR sequence derives from a human donor in good health (CMV status not recorded). Some clones in this sample may be carry-over from other donors' samples. This rearrangement joins TRBV6-2 or TRBV6-3 to TRBJ1-2, with 7 bases lining up with TRBD1. The sample in question was cultured CD8+ T cells from PBMCs, obtained from culture after CMV antigen stimulation. CDR3 loop: CASTLSGTVGFFYGYTF. CDR3 DNA sequence: TGTGCCAGCACCCTTTCCGGGACAGTTGGATTCTTTTATGGCTACACCTTC.